This T cell receptor (beta chain) appears in the sequencing data of a study of Ad26.COV2.S vaccination and SARS-CoV-2 variants. Study-wide findings and caveats: Assessments of TCR breadth and depth may have underestimated the total T cell responses. It was found that vaccine and placebo recipients had similar non-spike TCR breadth.

The protocol was immunoSEQ multiplex PCR, while the TCRdb copy is restricted to in-frame clones and leaves out a portion. This sample has 510,000 or so clones, with roughly 87% found just once. Germline assignment: CDR1 SGHTA and CDR2 FQGNSA. The CDR3 has 14 amino acids. Trimming took off 0 bases at V and 5 bases at J, with 7 bases between the two ends. Noted treatment: roughly 18 received Ad26.COV2.S at low or high dose, single or two shots; 5 received placebo; per-sample allocation not given. Each sample was drawn 63 days after the first injection (of vaccine or placebo). About this clone itself: Its antigen is unknown.

The specimen comprised peripheral blood, sampled in a trial of Ad26.COV2.S vaccine versus placebo. The chain has TRBV7-2 and TRBJ1-4; D is uncertain. This sequence originates from a person between 18 and 59 years old who received the Ad26.COV2.S COVID-19 vaccine or a placebo. CDR3 bases: TGTGCCAGCAGCTTAGCAGGGTGGAATGAAAAACTGTTTTTT. This translates into CASSLAGWNEKLFF.